The rows below give T cell receptor beta chains drawn from one sample of a study of blood T cell repertoires in COVID-19. Here immunoSEQ multiplex PCR was the method, and the copy in TCRdb shows in-frame clones only, minus some. This table has approximately 210,000 clones, around 89% appearing once. The material sequenced was PBMCs or T cells enriched from blood (not recorded which). The receptors here all came from a woman aged 18-29 years who had recovered from COVID-19. CDR3s include the opening cysteine and the closing phenylalanine or tryptophan. The D gene is left open where the match is weak.

d_call v_call cdr3_aa
- TRBV19 CASSGAGATNEKLFF
- TRBV13 CASSLGALYGYTF
- TRBV12-3/TRBV12-4 CASSLTGRSEAFF
TRBD2 TRBV14 CASSQDGWGLAAYEQYF
TRBD2 TRBV9 CASSVVSGGSNTGELFF
- TRBV29-1 CSVAQNTEAFF
TRBD1 TRBV6-5 CASSYDRGGGTEAFF
TRBD1 TRBV5-4 CASSPGGTGGLWANVLTF
- TRBV3-1/TRBV3-2 CASRRPTGEAFF
- TRBV30 CAWSVRGAPLPETQYF
- TRBV28 CASIGGQSNTGELFF
TRBD1 TRBV27 CASSSLGTGGDTEAFF
- TRBV5-1 CASTQGTSNTGELFF
TRBD1 TRBV6-5 CASMGTGGSYEQYF
TRBD2 TRBV5-6 CASSLAGEGFDTGELFF
- TRBV19 CASSRRGRGGNQPQHF
TRBD2 TRBV6-1 CASSELAGGYEQYF
TRBD2 TRBV2 CASSVRASGGAEVDTQYF
TRBD1 TRBV11-2 CAWKGANQETQYF
TRBD2 TRBV4-1 CASSHPLAGVNTGELFF
TRBD1 TRBV3-1/TRBV3-2 CASSHHRGRGKNTIYF
TRBD1 TRBV7-9 CASRSRDREFGYTF
- TRBV20-1 CSARELYEQYF
- TRBV5-5 CASSPYGTLHYEQYF
TRBD1 TRBV10-3 CAISFGQVLNTGELFF
- TRBV4-1 CASSQVLVTGELFF
TRBD1 TRBV6-2/TRBV6-3 CASSQEGQQNSPLHF
- TRBV19 CASSIGQAYNSPLHF
- TRBV28 CASSLGGFGYTF
- TRBV12-5 CASGSGLVLTDQPQHF
TRBD1 TRBV5-4 CASSLRGQGLLFGGYTF
- TRBV7-9 CASSLTTNYGYTF
TRBD1 TRBV9 CASSEPTGGSNSPLHF
- TRBV30 CAWSPLGGFGYTF
TRBD2 TRBV5-1 CASSYSGGAEYEQYF